This T cell receptor beta chain emerged from a study of memory B cells and T cells in multiple sclerosis (dated by TCRdb to about 2018). Turning to the overall study: The study compared the TCR beta repertoires of autoproliferating peripheral T cells with those of brain lesion-infiltrating T cells in multiple sclerosis patients. TCR sequencing included a couple of multiple sclerosis patients for whom either brain lesions at autopsy or brain-infiltrating cells from biopsy were available.

After stimulus-free culture of CFSE-labeled PBMCs, the autoproliferating (CFSEdim) and non-proliferating (CFSEhi) T cell fractions were sequenced separately. A total of fewer than 6x10^7 CFSE-labeled PBMCs were cultured for roughly 7 days without stimulus, and replicate wells were then pooled. Labeling of PBMCs used 0.5 to 0.6 uM CFSE, and the cells were then grown in serum-free AIM-V medium with no exogenous stimuli added. PBMCs were isolated by Ficoll density gradient centrifugation and were cryopreserved before use. Using a FACSAria III, live 7-AAD-negative cells were sorted, then washed with PBS and stored frozen at -80 degrees C as dry pellets. Turning to this clone: Its recognized antigen is unknown. Base qualities were left out, and no much larger clone turns up one base away.

The CDR3 starts with the cysteine, ends with the phenylalanine, and has 12 residues. Just the 36-base CDR3 DNA is kept, in frame starting at base 1. From a lookup of the germline V gene (reference sequence), CDR1 and CDR2 are LNHDA and SQIVND. Findings and caveats that apply to the study as a whole: Because clone-set sizes differed between compartments, counts of shared clonotypes were influenced and normalization was required.

Genomic DNA was extracted, and the immunoSEQ Platform was used to amplify TCRbeta CDR3 regions from that DNA. Multiplex PCR, high-throughput sequencing and a vendor bioinformatics pipeline were brought together in the immunoSEQ assay. The paper's data handling went like this. Non-productive sequences and CDR3s shorter than 4 amino acids were excluded, and clonotype frequencies were recalculated for each sample. Shared clonotypes were identified in immunoSEQ Analyzer 2.0 as identical CDR3 amino acid, V gene and J gene sequences. To normalize repertoire overlap, the number of shared clonotypes was divided by the product of the two clone-set sizes and multiplied by 1000 to give arbitrary units. Not all clones reach the TCRdb copy of this immuneACCESS table, which keeps in-frame sequences only. Checked studies attribute under half of the gap to unresolved V genes and leave the rest unexplained. The DNA was the basis for D and trimming; V, J and clone size are from that table. In this sample the table shows under 50,000 clones, around 80% of which occur a single time. Clones ranked in the top ten supply around 1.1% of the sample.

The chain joins TRBV19 to TRBJ2-5; the D gene cannot be named for sure. The J call may be incorrect, as the DNA end agrees better with TRBJ2-7. The specimen sequenced was PBMCs from blood kept in culture. This clonotype was obtained from a human donor with multiple sclerosis. The CDR3 region has the sequence CASSPTSYEQYF. The base sequence is TGTGCCAGTAGTCCGACGTCCTACGAGCAGTACTTC.